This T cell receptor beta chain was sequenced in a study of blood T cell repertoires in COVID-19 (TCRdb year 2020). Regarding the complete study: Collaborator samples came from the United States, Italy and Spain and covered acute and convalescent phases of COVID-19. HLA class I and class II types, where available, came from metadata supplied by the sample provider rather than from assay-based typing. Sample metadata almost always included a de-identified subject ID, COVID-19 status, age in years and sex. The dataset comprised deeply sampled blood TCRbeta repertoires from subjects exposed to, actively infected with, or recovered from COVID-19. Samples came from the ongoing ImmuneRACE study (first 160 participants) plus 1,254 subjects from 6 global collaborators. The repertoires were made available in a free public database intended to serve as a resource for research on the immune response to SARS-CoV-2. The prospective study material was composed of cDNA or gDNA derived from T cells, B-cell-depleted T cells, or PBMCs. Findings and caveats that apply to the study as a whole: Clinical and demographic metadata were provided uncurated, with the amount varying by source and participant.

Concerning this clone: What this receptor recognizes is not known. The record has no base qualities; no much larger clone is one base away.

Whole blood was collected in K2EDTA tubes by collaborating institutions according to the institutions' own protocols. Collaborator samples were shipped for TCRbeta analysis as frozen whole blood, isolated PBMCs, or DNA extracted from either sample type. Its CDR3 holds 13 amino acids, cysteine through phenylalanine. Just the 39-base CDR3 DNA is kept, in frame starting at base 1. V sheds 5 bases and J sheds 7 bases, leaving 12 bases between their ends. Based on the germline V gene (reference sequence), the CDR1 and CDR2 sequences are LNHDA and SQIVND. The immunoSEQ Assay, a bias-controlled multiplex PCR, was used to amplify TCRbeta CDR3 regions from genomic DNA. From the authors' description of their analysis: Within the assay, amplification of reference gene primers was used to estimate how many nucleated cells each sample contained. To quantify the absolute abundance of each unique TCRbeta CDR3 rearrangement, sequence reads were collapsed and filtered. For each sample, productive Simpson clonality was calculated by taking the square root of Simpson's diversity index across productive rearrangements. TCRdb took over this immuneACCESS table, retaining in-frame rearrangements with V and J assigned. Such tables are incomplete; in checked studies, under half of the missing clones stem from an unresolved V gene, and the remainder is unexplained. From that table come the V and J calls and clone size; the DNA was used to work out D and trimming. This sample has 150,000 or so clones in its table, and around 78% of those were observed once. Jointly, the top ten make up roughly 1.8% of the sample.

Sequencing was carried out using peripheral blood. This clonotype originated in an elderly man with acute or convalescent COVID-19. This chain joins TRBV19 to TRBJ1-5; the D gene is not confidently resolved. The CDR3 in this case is CASSYQVYQPQHF. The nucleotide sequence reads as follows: TGTGCCAGTAGTTACCAGGTTTACCAGCCCCAGCATTTT. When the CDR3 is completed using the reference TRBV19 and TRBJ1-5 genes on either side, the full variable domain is DGGITQSPKYLFRKEGQNVTLSCEQNLNHDAMYWYRQDPGQGLRLIYYSQIVNDFQKGDIAEGYSVSREKKESFPLTVTSAQKNPTAFYLCASSYQVYQPQHFGDGTRLSIL.